The 26 T cell receptor beta chains below were found in one sample sequenced in a study of blood T cell repertoires in COVID-19. Here immunoSEQ multiplex PCR was the method, and the copy in TCRdb shows in-frame clones only, minus some. The sample carries approximately 320,000 clones, 87% recorded once. Sequenced sample: PBMCs or T cells enriched from blood (not recorded which). The source of these receptors is a woman between 18 and 29 years old who had recovered from COVID-19.

The chain links TRBV7-3 to TRBJ1-2; D perhaps matches TRBD1 (5 bases). Germline values: CDR1 SGHTA, CDR2 FQGTGA. The CDR3 runs to 16 residues. V shed 0 bases and J shed 2 bases, with 13 bases lying between them. The CDR3 loop reads CASSLTAGPTNYGYTF. The CDR3 region has the DNA TGTGCCAGCAGCTTAACGGCAGGGCCGACCAACTATGGCTACACCTTC.

The chain uses TRBV9 and TRBJ1-6, with D uncertain. Germline V gene sequence: CDR1 SGDLS, CDR2 YYNGEE. The CDR3 runs to 17 residues. The V and J ends lost 2 bases and 1 base respectively, with 13 bases between them. The CDR3 region is CASSVAPGYSYNSPLHF. The CDR3 nucleotides read TGTGCCAGCAGCGTGGCTCCGGGGTATTCCTATAATTCACCCCTCCACTTT. Full variable domain (remainder filled in from reference TRBV9 and TRBJ1-6): DSGVTQTPKHLITATGQRVTLRCSPRSGDLSVYWYQQSLDQGLQFLIQYYNGEERAKGNILERFSAQQFPDLHSELNLSSLELGDSALYFCASSVAPGYSYNSPLHFGNGTRLTVT.

This chain links TRBV19 with TRBJ1-1; no clear D. Trimming removed 7 bases at V and 6 bases at J, with 18 bases between. From germline, CDR1 is LNHDA and CDR2 SQIVND (reference sequence). There are 14 residues in the CDR3. Here the CDR3 reads CASNTAVGLSEAFF. In DNA form, the CDR3 reads TGTGCCAGTAACACAGCCGTAGGACTCTCTGAAGCTTTCTTT.

The chain combines TRBV7-2 with TRBJ1-4; D perhaps matches TRBD1 (5 bases). There are 15 residues in the CDR3. Looked up from germline, CDR1 is SGHTA and CDR2 is FQGNSA. The V and J ends lost 4 bases and 10 bases respectively, with 19 bases between them. CDR3 sequence (DNA): TGTGCCAGCAGCTCTTCCAGGGTGGGGAGGGGAAAACTGTTTTTT. Translation gives CASSSSRVGRGKLFF.

The chain links TRBV2 to TRBJ2-1, with TRBD1 identical over 10 bases. The J segment lost 1 base and the V segment lost 7 bases, leaving 7 bases of the junction unmatched. Germline-derived CDR1 and CDR2 are SNHLY and FYNNEI. CDR3 length equals 16 residues. In DNA, the CDR3 is TGTGCCAGCAAGACAGGGGGCGGAAGATCCTACAATGAGCAGTTCTTC. Protein product: CASKTGGGRSYNEQFF.

This rearrangement joins TRBV12-3 or TRBV12-4 to TRBJ2-3, with D hard to call. Between the trimmed V and J ends, which lost 5 bases and 6 bases, there was a span of 6 bases. The CDR3 runs to 11 residues. CDR3 region: CASSPFDTQYF. The DNA for the CDR3 is TGTGCCAGCAGTCCCTTCGATACGCAGTATTTT.

The chain uses TRBV6-6 and TRBJ2-3; D is undetermined. The CDR3 is 15 residues long. The V and J ends lost 0 bases and 4 bases respectively, with 11 bases between them. Germline loops: CDR1 MNHNY, CDR2 SVGAGI (reference sequence). In nucleotides, the CDR3 is TGTGCCAGCAGTTACTCGGATAGAAGCGCAGATACGCAGTATTTT. Residues: CASSYSDRSADTQYF.

J is TRBJ2-7 and V is TRBV15; D gene ambiguous. The CDR3 extends over 16 amino acids. Between the trimmed V and J ends, which lost 0 bases and 5 bases, there was a span of 17 bases. The germline V gene has CDR1 LNHNV and CDR2 YYDKDF (reference sequence). CDR3 bases: TGTGCCACCAGCAGAGATCGGGTAGGCTTTAACCACGAGCAGTACTTC. Translating gives CATSRDRVGFNHEQYF.

The chain is built from TRBV2 and TRBJ1-5; D may be TRBD1 (6 bases). With 5 bases removed from V and 7 bases from J, the gap between germline ends came to 15 bases. CDR1 is SNHLY, CDR2 FYNNEI, per germline. The CDR3 totals 14 residues. CDR3 in DNA: TGTGCCAGCAGTCCCACAGGGCCGGGGCAGCCCCAGCATTTT. This sequence encodes CASSPTGPGQPQHF.

This clone was recorded a few times. The genes are TRBV12-3 or TRBV12-4 and TRBJ1-2, with D maybe TRBD1 (6 bases). The CDR3 has 12 residues. The V and J ends lost 6 bases and 8 bases respectively, with 13 bases between them. The CDR3 nucleotides are TGTGCCAGCAGCCGCCGGGACATAGGCTACACCTTC. Translation gives CASSRRDIGYTF.

V and J are TRBV6-1 and TRBJ2-1; TRBD2 agrees at 7 bases. Trimming took 4 bases from V and 5 from J; bases not matched to a gene: 11. Germline CDR1 is MNHNS and CDR2 is SASEGT. The CDR3 contains 16 residues. CDR3 in DNA: TGTGCCAGCAGTGGCCCCGGAGCGGGGCTTGACAATGAGCAGTTCTTC. Its translation: CASSGPGAGLDNEQFF.

V usage is TRBV10-3 and J usage is TRBJ2-7; 11 nucleotides agree with TRBD2. J was trimmed by 2 bases and V by 4 bases; bases with no gene match: 1. There are 14 residues in the CDR3. The germline V gene has CDR1 ENHRY and CDR2 SYGVKD. DNA of the CDR3: TGTGCCATCAGTGGACTAGCGGGGCCCTACGAGCAGTACTTC. Protein sequence: CAISGLAGPYEQYF.

The J gene is TRBJ1-4, the V gene TRBV5-1; TRBD1 matches at 10 bases. The CDR3 sequence is 15 residues long. In germline, CDR1 is SGHRS, CDR2 YFSETQ. J gave up 8 bases and V 4 bases, and 8 bases lay outside the gene matches. As DNA, the CDR3 is TGCGCCAGCAGCGCTACCGGGACAGGGGAAGAAAAACTGTTTTTT. Translation gives CASSATGTGEEKLFF.

The chain recombines TRBV28 with TRBJ1-1; weak D call: TRBD1 (5 bases). V was pared by 11 bases and J by 1 base, with 20 bases between. This CDR3 has 15 amino acids. CDR1 MDHEN and CDR2 SYDVKM come from the germline V gene. This CDR3 reads CAVTAPGVGNTEAFF. The CDR3 coding sequence is TGTGCCGTCACCGCCCCGGGGGTGGGGAACACTGAAGCTTTCTTT.

The CDR3 nucleotides read TGTGCCAGCTCCAGGACAGGGGGCCTGACTGAAGCTTTCTTT. It encodes CASSRTGGLTEAFF. V usage is TRBV6-5 and J usage is TRBJ1-1; 11 bases fit TRBD1. Per germline, CDR1 MNHEY and CDR2 SVGAGI. J lost 5 bases, V lost 8 bases, and 7 bases had no gene match. The CDR3 is 14 amino acids.

This chain links TRBV28 with TRBJ1-1, with TRBD1 matching over 10 bases. The CDR3 totals 14 residues. In germline, CDR1 is MDHEN, CDR2 SYDVKM. The V gene end was trimmed by 6 bases and the J gene end by 3 bases; junction bases not matched to a gene: 4. The CDR3 here is CASSGDRGDTEAFF. CDR3 nucleotide sequence: TGTGCCAGCAGCGGGGACAGGGGCGACACTGAAGCTTTCTTT.

This clone has just one count. The V call is TRBV5-1, the J call TRBJ1-1; TRBD1 matches 7 bases. J was trimmed by 1 base and V by 2 bases; bases with no gene match: 5. The CDR3 has 15 residues. Germline V gives CDR1 SGHRS, CDR2 YFSETQ. CDR3 bases: TGCGCCAGCAGCTTAACGACAGGGAAGAACACTGAAGCTTTCTTT. Protein sequence: CASSLTTGKNTEAFF.

Only one count was recorded for this clone. The V call is TRBV28, the J call TRBJ1-2, with D possibly matching TRBD1 (5 bases). Germline V gene data show CDR1 as MDHEN and CDR2 as SYDVKM. V was clipped by 5 bases and J by 4 bases, with 17 bases between them. The CDR3 consists of 15 residues. CDR3 coding DNA: TGTGCCAGCAGTCTACCACGCGACAGATTCTATGGCTACACCTTC. The encoded protein is CASSLPRDRFYGYTF.

The chain couples TRBV28 to TRBJ2-6, with 9 bases fitting TRBD1. The CDR3 extends over 19 amino acids. Germline CDR1 and CDR2: MDHEN and SYDVKM. Germline trimming cut 3 bases from V and 1 base from J; bases unmatched to any gene: 10. CDR3 sequence reads: CASSLREQGAISGANVLTF. CDR3 nucleotides: TGTGCCAGCAGTTTGAGGGAACAGGGGGCAATTTCTGGGGCCAACGTCCTGACTTTC.

A few counts support this clone. The chain joins TRBV9 to TRBJ1-5, with D possibly being TRBD1 (6 bases). The CDR3 totals 15 residues. Trimming left V 3 bases short and J 0 bases short, with 10 bases between. The germline V gene has CDR1 SGDLS and CDR2 YYNGEE. This chain's CDR3 is CASSATGSSNQPQHF. The CDR3 coding sequence is TGTGCCAGCAGCGCGACAGGTAGTAGCAATCAGCCCCAGCATTTT.

A single count supports this clone. The chain has TRBV7-3 and TRBJ1-1, with 8 bases that match TRBD1. This CDR3 is built from 13 residues. The germline V gene encodes CDR1 SGHTA and CDR2 FQGTGA. J was trimmed by 11 bases and V by 4 bases; bases with no gene match: 9. CDR3 residues: CASSSTGAQVAFF. The CDR3 coding sequence is TGTGCCAGCAGCTCGACAGGGGCTCAGGTGGCTTTCTTT.

The gene calls are TRBV6-2 or TRBV6-3 and TRBJ1-1; a weak D match, TRBD1 (5 bases). V dropped 6 bases and J dropped 3 bases, with 17 bases sitting between them. The CDR3 totals 15 residues. CDR1 MNHEY and CDR2 SVGEGT come from the germline V gene. The CDR3 nucleotides are TGTGCCAGCAGCCGGGGGGGGGTTTTGTACACTGAAGCTTTCTTT. Translating it yields CASSRGGVLYTEAFF.

Turning to this clone: This sample includes further DNA sequences coding for the same CDR3. The V and J genes are TRBV28 and TRBJ1-5; 9 bases map to TRBD1. The CDR3 is 13 amino acids. Germline V gene sequence: CDR1 MDHEN, CDR2 SYDVKM. The V gene end was trimmed by 6 bases and the J gene end by 5 bases; junction bases not matched to a gene: 2. The CDR3 sequence is CASRRTGDQPQHF. The CDR3 coding sequence is TGTGCCAGCAGGAGGACAGGGGATCAGCCCCAGCATTTT.

The chain carries TRBV6-5 and TRBJ1-1; D gene unclear. The V and J ends lost 5 bases and 0 bases respectively, with 7 bases between them. The V gene's germline CDR1 is MNHEY and CDR2 SVGAGI. The CDR3 has 13 residues. The CDR3 region is CASSRTLNTEAFF. The CDR3 DNA reads as TGTGCCAGCAGTCGCACATTGAACACTGAAGCTTTCTTT.

This clone occurred once. The J gene is TRBJ1-1, the V gene TRBV25-1; D ambiguous. The CDR3 consists of 13 residues. V lost 7 bases, J lost 3 bases, and 12 bases lay in between. The V gene's germline CDR1 is MGHDK and CDR2 SYGVNS. This chain's CDR3 is CASTRTRDTEAFF. The CDR3 DNA sequence: TGTGCCAGCACCCGAACTCGGGACACTGAAGCTTTCTTT. The full variable domain, its missing parts supplied by reference TRBV25-1 and TRBJ1-1, is EADIYQTPRYLVIGTGKKITLECSQTMGHDKMYWYQQDPGMELHLIHYSYGVNSTEKGDLSSESTVSRIRTEHFPLTLESARPSHTSQYLCASTRTRDTEAFFGQGTRLTVV.

The chain has TRBV5-4 and TRBJ1-1; no definite D call. The germline V gene has CDR1 SGHNT and CDR2 YYREEE (reference sequence). The CDR3 contains 15 residues. V was shortened by 3 bases and J by 8 bases, with 20 bases between the two germline ends. DNA of the CDR3: TGTGCCAGCAGCTCCCCAAAAGGACGGGGAGGAGAAGCTTTCTTT. Translating gives CASSSPKGRGGEAFF.